This passage covers 27 T cell receptor beta chains from one sample sequenced in a study of T cells after yellow fever vaccination (dated by TCRdb to between 2019 and 2020). Explained via the paper, the treatment or condition label denotes: live attenuated yellow fever vaccine strain. The library relied on 5' RACE. Sequencing was carried out with an Illumina HiSeq 2500. The public reads were quality trimmed at Q25 with fastp and then assembled into clones with MiXCR by TCRdb, keeping productive beta chains. Every CDR3 protein is listed once, alongside the most common genes and DNA of its rows. The sample table lists under 400,000 distinct CDR3 sequences, 11% of them with a count of one. The ten largest clonotypes hold roughly 18% of the sample. The material sequenced was PBMCs, taken on the day of the first yellow fever vaccination. These receptors originate from a man younger than 30 who received the YFV17D yellow fever vaccine.

The V call is TRBV5-1, the J call TRBJ2-5, with TRBD1 identical over 8 bases. Germline CDR1 and CDR2: SGHRS and YFSETQ. Germline trimming cut 3 bases from V and 7 bases from J; bases unmatched to any gene: 5. The CDR3 covers 13 residues. The CDR3 here is CASSSPDRGTQYF. The CDR3 nucleotides are TGCGCCAGCAGCTCCCCTGACAGGGGGACCCAGTACTTC.

The chain carries TRBV5-5 and TRBJ2-1; D is perhaps TRBD2 (7 bases). V lost 10 bases and J 5 bases, leaving 16 bases between the germline ends. This CDR3 spans 13 amino acids. Looked up from germline, CDR1 is SGHKS and CDR2 is YYEKEE (reference sequence). CDR3 coding DNA: TGTGCCTGGGGGGGGGGCTTGAACAATGAGCAGTTCTTC. This sequence encodes CAWGGGLNNEQFF.

The chain uses TRBV7-2 and TRBJ2-5, with D perhaps TRBD2 (6 bases). Germline lookup yields CDR1 SGHTA and CDR2 FQGNSA. Trimming shortened V by 4 bases and J by 1 base, and 10 bases separated the two germline ends. The CDR3 has 14 amino acids. DNA of the CDR3: TGTGCCAGCAGCTATGGGACTGGCCAAGAGACCCAGTACTTC. Its protein product is CASSYGTGQETQYF.

This clonotype was picked up a small number of times. The chain links TRBV7-8 to TRBJ1-4, with D perhaps matching TRBD1 (6 bases). The CDR3 loop spans 15 amino acids. With 5 bases removed from V and 4 bases from J, the gap between germline ends came to 14 bases. CDR1 is SGHVS and CDR2 is FQNEAQ in the germline V gene. The CDR3 DNA reads TGTGCCAGCAGCCCAAGCCGGGACAATAATGAAAAACTGTTTTTT. This translates into CASSPSRDNNEKLFF.

This clonotype was seen a few times. The rearrangement joins TRBV6-1 to TRBJ2-1; D perhaps matches TRBD2 (6 bases). The V end lost 7 bases, the J end lost 10 bases, and 17 bases lay between the germline ends. The CDR3 runs 13 residues. Germline V gene lookup returns CDR1 MNHNS and CDR2 SASEGT. In DNA form, the CDR3 reads TGTGCCAGCATCCCGACTAGTCCAAGGGAGCAGTTCTTC. Translated, it gives CASIPTSPREQFF.

This clonotype was detected only a few times. This chain links TRBV18 with TRBJ2-1, with a tentative D call TRBD1 (6 bases). The CDR3 extends over 17 amino acids. Trimming removed 1 base from V and 7 bases from J, with 20 bases in between. CDR1 is KGHSH and CDR2 is LQKENI in the germline V gene. The CDR3 nucleotides read TGTGCCAGCTCACCACAGAATCGTCTGGGGGCAAGGAATGAGCAGTTCTTC. This translates into CASSPQNRLGARNEQFF.

This clonotype appeared a few times. The chain employs TRBV5-1 and TRBJ2-2, with 8 bases that match TRBD2. The ends lost 4 bases at V and 1 base at J; junction bases unmatched: 6. Germline V CDR1 and CDR2: SGHRS, YFSETQ. The CDR3 is 16 residues long. The CDR3 bases are TGCGCCAGCAGCACCTCGGGGGGGCGGAACACCGGGGAGCTGTTTTTT. It codes for CASSTSGGRNTGELFF.

This clonotype showed up just a few times. The chain recombines TRBV4-3 with TRBJ2-2, with D maybe TRBD1 (5 bases). V was pared by 1 base and J by 4 bases, with 16 bases between. The CDR3 totals 17 residues. Germline lookup yields CDR1 LGHNA and CDR2 YSLEER. The CDR3 here is CASSQVGHYPTTGELFF. The CDR3 DNA is TGCGCCAGCAGCCAAGTCGGACACTATCCGACCACCGGGGAGCTGTTTTTT.

There are many counts of this clonotype. V is TRBV5-1 and J is TRBJ2-3; 12 nucleotides match TRBD1. CDR3 length: 14 amino acids. Germline CDR1 and CDR2: SGHRS and YFSETQ. Trimming cost V 5 bases and J 4 bases; bases outside gene matches: 2. The CDR3 region is CASRGTGGADTQYF. The DNA of the CDR3 is TGCGCCAGCAGAGGGACAGGGGGCGCAGATACGCAGTATTTT.

Only a few counts were recorded for this clonotype. The chain is built from TRBV5-1 and TRBJ2-7; 8 bases align to TRBD1. V trimming: 4 bases; J trimming: 2 bases; junction bases outside the gene matches: 8. The germline V gene encodes CDR1 SGHRS and CDR2 YFSETQ. The CDR3 is 15 amino acids. The CDR3 DNA is TGCGCCAGCAGCCGCACCGGGACAGGCCCCTACGAGCAGTACTTC. Translation: CASSRTGTGPYEQYF. The full variable domain, with the rest looked up from reference TRBV5-1 and TRBJ2-7, is KAGVTQTPRYLIKTRGQQVTLSCSPISGHRSVSWYQQTPGQGLQFLFEYFSETQRNKGNFPGRFSGRQFSNSRSEMNVSTLELGDSALYLCASSRTGTGPYEQYFGPGTRLTVT.

The CDR3 region is CASRRQIDYEQYF. In nucleotides, the CDR3 is TGTGCCAGCAGAAGACAGATAGACTACGAGCAGTACTTC. J is TRBJ2-7 and V is TRBV27, with a weak D call TRBD1 (5 bases). V lost 6 bases and J lost 3, with 12 bases in between. This CDR3 spans 13 amino acids. Germline V lookup: CDR1 MNHEY, CDR2 SMNVEV (reference sequence).

The chain joins TRBV19 to TRBJ1-1, with 9 nucleotides matching TRBD1. Germline CDR1 LNHDA, CDR2 SQIVND (reference sequence). The CDR3 length is 17 residues. Trimming cost V 10 bases and J 3 bases; bases outside gene matches: 18. The CDR3 nucleotides are TGTGCCACCTACCCACACACAGGGGGCGCATCGGACACTGAAGCTTTCTTT. It specifies CATYPHTGGASDTEAFF.

This clonotype was counted ten times or more. The V gene is TRBV2, the J gene TRBJ2-7, with D hard to call. CDR1 SNHLY and CDR2 FYNNEI come from the germline V gene. This CDR3 is built from 12 residues. V shed 6 bases and J shed 3 bases, with 9 bases lying between them. The DNA of the CDR3 is TGTGCCAGCAGCCAAGACATCTACGAGCAGTACTTC. It codes for CASSQDIYEQYF.

The chain links TRBV12-3 or TRBV12-4 to TRBJ2-4; D call uncertain. V lost 2 bases, J lost 1 base, and 9 bases lay in between. The CDR3 is made up of 15 amino acids. The CDR3 DNA reads as TGTGCCAGCAGTTTAAATCATCAGGCCAAAAACATTCAGTACTTC. Translating gives CASSLNHQAKNIQYF.

The J gene is TRBJ2-3, the V gene TRBV9; D is perhaps TRBD2 (5 bases). Germline V gene data show CDR1 as SGDLS and CDR2 as YYNGEE. The CDR3 sequence is 13 residues long. V shed 0 bases and J shed 6 bases, with 8 bases lying between them. CDR3 bases: TGTGCCAGCAGCGTAGGTGGGGAGGATACGCAGTATTTT. This translates into CASSVGGEDTQYF.

This clonotype appeared many times. This CDR3 reads CASSPFRAAYEQYF. The CDR3 DNA follows: TGTGCCAGCAGTCCCTTTCGAGCAGCCTACGAGCAGTACTTC. The V and J genes are TRBV27 and TRBJ2-7; D unresolved. Germline V gives CDR1 MNHEY, CDR2 SMNVEV (reference sequence). The CDR3 sequence is 14 residues long. The ends were cut back, 5 bases at V and 2 bases at J, with 13 bases in the middle.

V usage is TRBV11-2 and J usage is TRBJ2-1, with 8 bases fitting TRBD1. Trimming cost V 3 bases and J 6 bases; bases outside gene matches: 7. The germline CDR1 and CDR2 sequences are SGHAT and FQNNGV. The CDR3 consists of 15 residues. The CDR3 region has the DNA TGTGCCAGCAGCTTCCAGGGGGCGAGGGGCAATGAGCAGTTCTTC. Residues: CASSFQGARGNEQFF.

This clonotype was seen a few times. This chain links TRBV20-1 with TRBJ2-1; the D is unclear. The CDR3 is 12 amino acids. V was pared by 3 bases and J by 4 bases, with 7 bases between. Germline lookup yields CDR1 DFQATT and CDR2 SNEGSKA (reference sequence). The DNA for the CDR3 is TGCAGTGCTAGGGGGTTTTACAATGAGCAGTTCTTC. Protein product: CSARGFYNEQFF.

The J gene is TRBJ2-3, the V gene TRBV27; tentative D call: TRBD1 (5 bases). The germline V gene encodes CDR1 MNHEY and CDR2 SMNVEV (reference sequence). The ends were cut back, 5 bases at V and 3 bases at J, with 12 bases in the middle. CDR3 size: 14 residues. CDR3: CASSPGWRTDTQYF. As DNA, the CDR3 is TGTGCCAGCAGTCCAGGGTGGAGAACAGATACGCAGTATTTT.

The chain carries TRBV20-1 and TRBJ2-1; D possibly corresponds to TRBD2 (6 bases). V was cut by 1 base and J by 10 bases, with 20 bases left in between. The CDR3 is made up of 15 amino acids. Looked up from germline, CDR1 is DFQATT and CDR2 is SNEGSKA (reference sequence). In nucleotides, the CDR3 is TGCAGTGCTAGAGGTACTAGCCCCAGTGCGGGAGAGCAGTTCTTC. Translated, it gives CSARGTSPSAGEQFF.

This chain joins TRBV5-5 and TRBJ1-1; D perhaps matches TRBD1 (5 bases). This CDR3 is 16 amino acids long. V was trimmed by 1 base and J by 1 base, leaving 14 bases between them. CDR1 SGHKS and CDR2 YYEKEE come from the germline V gene (reference sequence). DNA of the CDR3: TGTGCCAGCAGCTTGTTTACAGGCGTGCGGAACACTGAAGCTTTCTTT. It yields the protein CASSLFTGVRNTEAFF.

The chain employs TRBV20-1 and TRBJ2-5; TRBD2 matches 7 bases. Germline-derived CDR1 and CDR2 are DFQATT and SNEGSKA (reference sequence). The CDR3 has 13 residues. V shed 5 bases, J shed 5 bases, and the junction held 8 bases outside the gene matches. CDR3 protein: CSAGGGEPETQYF. The CDR3 nucleotides are TGCAGTGCTGGGGGAGGGGAGCCCGAGACCCAGTACTTC.

Ten or more counts support this clonotype. The chain joins TRBV5-5 to TRBJ1-2; D is undetermined. V was clipped by 2 bases and J by 7 bases, with 12 bases between them. This CDR3 contains 13 residues. CDR1 and CDR2 from the germline V gene are SGHKS and YYEKEE (reference sequence). CDR3 DNA sequence: TGTGCCAGCAGCTTTTCCGGGTTGAGTGGCTACACCTTC. Translating it yields CASSFSGLSGYTF.

This clonotype has a handful of counts. The rearrangement uses TRBV7-9 and TRBJ2-2; 10 nucleotides agree with TRBD2. CDR3 length: 16 residues. The ends lost 5 bases at V and 5 bases at J; junction bases unmatched: 8. Germline CDR1 is SEHNR and CDR2 is FQNEAQ (reference sequence). CDR3 protein: CASSLPGLAPTGELFF. CDR3 sequence (DNA): TGTGCCAGCAGCCTTCCGGGACTAGCGCCTACCGGGGAGCTGTTTTTT. The complete variable domain, with remaining parts taken from reference TRBV7-9 and TRBJ2-2, reads DTGVSQNPRHKITKRGQNVTFRCDPISEHNRLYWYRQTLGQGPEFLTYFQNEAQLEKSRLLSDRFSAERPKGSFSTLEIQRTEQGDSAMYLCASSLPGLAPTGELFFGEGSRLTVL.

The J gene is TRBJ2-7, the V gene TRBV20-1, with D unclear. The CDR3 sequence is 12 residues long. Deletions cut 3 bases from V and 1 base from J, with 7 bases between. Germline V gives CDR1 DFQATT, CDR2 SNEGSKA (reference sequence). The CDR3 is CSARSPSYEQYF. CDR3 in DNA: TGCAGTGCTAGGTCCCCATCCTACGAGCAGTACTTC.

The V gene is TRBV5-1, the J gene TRBJ2-3, with 7 bases lining up with TRBD1. The CDR3 sequence is 15 residues long. Trimming took 2 bases from V and 6 from J; bases not matched to a gene: 9. Per the germline V gene, CDR1 is SGHRS and CDR2 is YFSETQ. The CDR3 region has the DNA TGCGCCAGCAGCTTCCGGGACAGCACTCGGGATACGCAGTATTTT. Protein product: CASSFRDSTRDTQYF.

This clonotype turned up a few times. The gene calls are TRBV5-1 and TRBJ1-2; 8 bases match TRBD1. The V and J ends lost 4 bases and 2 bases, in that order; junction bases with no gene match: 7. The CDR3 is made up of 15 amino acids. Germline V gene sequence: CDR1 SGHRS, CDR2 YFSETQ. The CDR3 sequence is CASSPFGQGNYGYTF. The CDR3 DNA sequence: TGCGCCAGCAGCCCATTCGGACAGGGCAACTATGGCTACACCTTC. Full variable domain (missing parts from reference TRBV5-1 and TRBJ1-2): KAGVTQTPRYLIKTRGQQVTLSCSPISGHRSVSWYQQTPGQGLQFLFEYFSETQRNKGNFPGRFSGRQFSNSRSEMNVSTLELGDSALYLCASSPFGQGNYGYTFGSGTRLTVV.